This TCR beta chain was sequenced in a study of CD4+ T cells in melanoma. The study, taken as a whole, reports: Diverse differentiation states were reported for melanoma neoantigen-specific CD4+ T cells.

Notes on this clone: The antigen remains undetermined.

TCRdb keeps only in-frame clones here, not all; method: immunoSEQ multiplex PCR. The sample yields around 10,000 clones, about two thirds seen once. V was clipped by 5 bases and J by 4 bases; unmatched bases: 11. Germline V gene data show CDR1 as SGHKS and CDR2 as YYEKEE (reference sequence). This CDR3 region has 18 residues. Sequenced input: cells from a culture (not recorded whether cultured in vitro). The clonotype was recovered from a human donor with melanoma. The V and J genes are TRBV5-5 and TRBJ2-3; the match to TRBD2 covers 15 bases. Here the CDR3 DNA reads TGTGCCAGCAGGAGACGCCGGACTAGCGGGGGGGCCTCAGATACGCAGTATTTT. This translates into CASRRRRTSGGASDTQYF.